This record covers a single T cell receptor (beta chain). Its antigen is undetermined. PCR was performed using 60 Vbeta and 13 Jbeta primers. Only in-frame clones appear in the TCRdb table, and some are missing; sequencing was by immunoSEQ multiplex PCR. Here the sample spans 200,000 or so clones, almost 85% being singletons. The donors (healthy individuals) were bone marrow donors. These data belong to a study of cytomegalovirus exposure and HLA in healthy donors. The junction had 4 bases not matched to a gene; V was cut back by 6 bases and J by 0 bases. The V gene's germline CDR1 is MNHNY and CDR2 SVGAGI (reference sequence). CDR3 length: 16 residues. Points from the study as a whole: Most CMV-associated TCR beta chains appeared HLA-restricted in a later analysis.

The sequencing sample was made of PBMCs. This clonotype originated in a boy aged 5-17 years in good health and CMV-seronegative. The chain has TRBV6-6 and TRBJ2-3; 12 bases map to TRBD2. This chain's CDR3 is CASRRTSGTSTDTQYF. The CDR3 DNA reads as TGTGCCAGCAGGAGGACTAGCGGGACCAGCACAGATACGCAGTATTTT.